The subject of this entry is one T cell receptor (beta chain). CDR3 length equals 16 residues. The germline CDR1 and CDR2 sequences are SGHTA and FQGNSA. The V end lost 1 base, the J end lost 4 bases, and 15 bases lay between the germline ends. These data come from a study of control samples from healthy donors and cancer patients. Only in-frame clones appear in the TCRdb table, and some are missing; sequencing was by immunoSEQ multiplex PCR. The table has around 90,000 clones, around 85% seen once; the top ten hold 2.1%. What was sequenced was blood. The clonotype originates from a woman between 40 and 50 years old in good health. This rearrangement joins TRBV7-2 to TRBJ2-3, with D perhaps TRBD2 (6 bases). DNA for the CDR3: TGTGCCAGCAGCTTAGTTGCGACTAGGTATTCAGATACGCAGTATTTT. It translates to CASSLVATRYSDTQYF.